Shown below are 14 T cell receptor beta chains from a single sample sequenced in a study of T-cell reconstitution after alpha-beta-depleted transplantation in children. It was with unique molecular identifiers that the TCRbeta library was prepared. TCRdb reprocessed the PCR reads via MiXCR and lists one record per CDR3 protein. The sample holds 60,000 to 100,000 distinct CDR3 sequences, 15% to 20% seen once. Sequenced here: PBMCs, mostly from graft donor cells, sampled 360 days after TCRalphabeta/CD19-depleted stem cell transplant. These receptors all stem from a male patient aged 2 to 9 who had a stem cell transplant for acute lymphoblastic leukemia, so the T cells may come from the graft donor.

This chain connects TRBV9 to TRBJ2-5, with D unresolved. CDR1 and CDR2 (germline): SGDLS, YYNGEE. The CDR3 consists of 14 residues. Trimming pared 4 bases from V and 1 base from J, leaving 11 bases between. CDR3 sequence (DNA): TGTGCCAGCAGCCGCGGCGGTGGCCAAGAGACCCAGTACTTC. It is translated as CASSRGGGQETQYF.

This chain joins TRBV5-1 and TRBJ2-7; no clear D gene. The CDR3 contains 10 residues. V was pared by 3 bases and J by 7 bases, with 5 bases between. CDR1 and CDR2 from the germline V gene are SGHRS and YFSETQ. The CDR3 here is CASSSGEQYF. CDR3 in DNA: TGCGCCAGCAGCTCAGGAGAGCAGTACTTC.

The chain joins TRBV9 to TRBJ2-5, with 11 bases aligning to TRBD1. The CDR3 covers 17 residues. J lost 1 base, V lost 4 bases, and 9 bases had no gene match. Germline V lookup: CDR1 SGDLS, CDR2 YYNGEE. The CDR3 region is CASSLEGDRGSQETQYF. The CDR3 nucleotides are TGTGCCAGCAGCCTAGAAGGGGACAGGGGGTCCCAAGAGACCCAGTACTTC.

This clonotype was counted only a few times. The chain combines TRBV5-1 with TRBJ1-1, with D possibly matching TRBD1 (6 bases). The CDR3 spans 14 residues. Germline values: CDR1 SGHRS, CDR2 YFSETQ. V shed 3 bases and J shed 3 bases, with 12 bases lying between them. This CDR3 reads CASSSTGRYTEAFF. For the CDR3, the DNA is TGCGCCAGCAGCTCTACAGGGAGGTACACTGAAGCTTTCTTT. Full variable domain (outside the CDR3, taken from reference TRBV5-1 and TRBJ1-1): KAGVTQTPRYLIKTRGQQVTLSCSPISGHRSVSWYQQTPGQGLQFLFEYFSETQRNKGNFPGRFSGRQFSNSRSEMNVSTLELGDSALYLCASSSTGRYTEAFFGQGTRLTVV.

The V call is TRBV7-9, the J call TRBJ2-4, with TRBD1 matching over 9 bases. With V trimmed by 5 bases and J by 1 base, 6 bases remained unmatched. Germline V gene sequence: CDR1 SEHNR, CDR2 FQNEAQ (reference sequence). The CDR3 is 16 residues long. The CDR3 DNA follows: TGTGCCAGCAGCCCTCGGACAGGGGAGGCCAAAAACATTCAGTACTTC. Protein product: CASSPRTGEAKNIQYF.

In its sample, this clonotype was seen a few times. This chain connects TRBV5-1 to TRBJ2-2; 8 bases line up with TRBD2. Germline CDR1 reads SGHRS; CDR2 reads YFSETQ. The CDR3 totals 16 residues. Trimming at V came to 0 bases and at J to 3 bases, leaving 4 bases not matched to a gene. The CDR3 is CASSLVAGGYTGELFF. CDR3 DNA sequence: TGCGCCAGCAGCTTGGTGGCGGGAGGATACACCGGGGAGCTGTTTTTT.

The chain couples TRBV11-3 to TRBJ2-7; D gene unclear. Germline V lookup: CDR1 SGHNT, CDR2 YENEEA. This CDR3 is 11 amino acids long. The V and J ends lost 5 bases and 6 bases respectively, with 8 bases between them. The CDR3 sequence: CASSQDTEQYF. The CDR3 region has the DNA TGTGCCAGCAGCCAAGACACCGAGCAGTACTTC. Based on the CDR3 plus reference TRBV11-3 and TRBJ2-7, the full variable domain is EAGVVQSPRYKIIEKKQPVAFWCNPISGHNTLYWYLQNLGQGPELLIRYENEEAVDDSQLPKDRFSAERLKGVDSTLKIQPAELGDSAVYLCASSQDTEQYFGPGTRLTVT.

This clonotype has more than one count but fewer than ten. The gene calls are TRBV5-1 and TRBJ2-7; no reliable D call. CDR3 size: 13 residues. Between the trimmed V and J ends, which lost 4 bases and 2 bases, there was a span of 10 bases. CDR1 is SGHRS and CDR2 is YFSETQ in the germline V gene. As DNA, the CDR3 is TGCGCCAGCAGCAGTTCCGTCCCCTACGAGCAGTACTTC. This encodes CASSSSVPYEQYF. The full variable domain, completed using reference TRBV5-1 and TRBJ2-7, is KAGVTQTPRYLIKTRGQQVTLSCSPISGHRSVSWYQQTPGQGLQFLFEYFSETQRNKGNFPGRFSGRQFSNSRSEMNVSTLELGDSALYLCASSSSVPYEQYFGPGTRLTVT.

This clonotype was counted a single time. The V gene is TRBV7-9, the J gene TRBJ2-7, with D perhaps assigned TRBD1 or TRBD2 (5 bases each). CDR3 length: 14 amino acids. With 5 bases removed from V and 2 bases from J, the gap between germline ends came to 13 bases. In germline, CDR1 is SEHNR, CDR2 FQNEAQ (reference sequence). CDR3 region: CASSVRDGPYEQYF. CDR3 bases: TGTGCCAGCAGCGTGAGGGACGGACCCTACGAGCAGTACTTC.

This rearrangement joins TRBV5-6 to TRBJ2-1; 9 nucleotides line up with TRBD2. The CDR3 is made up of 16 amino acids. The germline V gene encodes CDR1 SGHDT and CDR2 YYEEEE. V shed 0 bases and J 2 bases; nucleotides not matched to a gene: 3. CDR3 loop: CASSLGSGSAYNEQFF. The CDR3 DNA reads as TGTGCCAGCAGCTTGGGTAGCGGGAGTGCCTACAATGAGCAGTTCTTC.

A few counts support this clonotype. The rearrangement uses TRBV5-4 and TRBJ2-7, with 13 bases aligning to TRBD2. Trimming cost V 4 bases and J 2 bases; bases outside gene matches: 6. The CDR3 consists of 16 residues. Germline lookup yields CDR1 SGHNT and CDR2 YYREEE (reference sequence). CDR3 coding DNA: TGTGCCAGCAGCCTCTCACTAGCGGGAGGGGCCTACGAGCAGTACTTC. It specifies CASSLSLAGGAYEQYF.

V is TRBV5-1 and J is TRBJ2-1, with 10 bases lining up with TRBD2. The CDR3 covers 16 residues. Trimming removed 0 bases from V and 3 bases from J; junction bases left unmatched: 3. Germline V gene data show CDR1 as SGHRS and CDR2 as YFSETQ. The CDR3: CASSLASGSFYNEQFF. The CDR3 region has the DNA TGCGCCAGCAGCTTGGCTAGCGGGAGTTTCTACAATGAGCAGTTCTTC.

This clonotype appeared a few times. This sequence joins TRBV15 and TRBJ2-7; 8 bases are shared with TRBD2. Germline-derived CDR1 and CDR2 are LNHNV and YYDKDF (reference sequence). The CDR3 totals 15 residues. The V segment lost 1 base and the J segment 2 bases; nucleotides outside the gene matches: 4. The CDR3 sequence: CATSRVLAEPYEQYF. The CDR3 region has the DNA TGTGCCACCAGCAGAGTACTAGCGGAGCCCTACGAGCAGTACTTC.

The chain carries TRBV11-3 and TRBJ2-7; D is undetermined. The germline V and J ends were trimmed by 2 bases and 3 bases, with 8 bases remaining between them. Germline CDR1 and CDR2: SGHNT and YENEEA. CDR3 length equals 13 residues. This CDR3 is CASSLKLVYEQYF. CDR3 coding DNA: TGTGCCAGCAGCTTAAAACTGGTCTACGAGCAGTACTTC.